These 22 T cell receptor beta chains were sequenced from one sample in a study of shared clonotypes between healthy human individuals. In the naive CD8 group, cells lacked CD45RO and were positively selected for CCR7, so terminally differentiated effector memory CD45RA+ cells were left out. Here immunoSEQ multiplex PCR was the method, and the copy in TCRdb shows in-frame clones only, minus some. This table has some 2.1 million clones, around 96% appearing once. The sequenced material came from naive CD8+ T cells sorted from blood. All receptors come from a man younger than 30 in good health.

This sequence joins TRBV7-9 and TRBJ2-2, with D hard to call. The germline gives CDR1 SEHNR, CDR2 FQNEAQ (reference sequence). This CDR3 comprises 13 residues. Trimming left V 5 bases short and J 4 bases short, with 8 bases between. DNA of the CDR3: TGTGCCAGCAGCGATCTGGCCACCGGGGAGCTGTTTTTT. This codes for CASSDLATGELFF.

This rearrangement joins TRBV25-1 to TRBJ1-5, with D possibly being TRBD1 (5 bases). Germline V gene sequence: CDR1 MGHDK, CDR2 SYGVNS. CDR3 size: 16 residues. V gave up 8 bases and J gave up 0 bases, with 17 bases separating them. The CDR3 DNA follows: TGTGCCAGCGGGGGATCCGGGGCTTATAGCAATCAGCCCCAGCATTTT. It is translated as CASGGSGAYSNQPQHF.

The rearrangement joins TRBV7-6 to TRBJ2-7, with 10 bases lining up with TRBD2. The CDR3 extends over 18 amino acids. Germline V gene data show CDR1 as SGHVS and CDR2 as FNYEAQ. The J segment lost 3 bases and the V segment lost 5 bases, leaving 16 bases of the junction unmatched. Here the CDR3 reads CASSPHFSGPSGSYEQYF. The CDR3 DNA reads as TGTGCCAGCAGCCCTCATTTCTCAGGGCCTAGCGGGAGCTACGAGCAGTACTTC.

The chain joins TRBV11-2 to TRBJ2-1, with TRBD2 identical over 13 bases. CDR1 and CDR2 (germline): SGHAT, FQNNGV. The V segment lost 3 bases and the J segment 6 bases; nucleotides outside the gene matches: 2. This CDR3 spans 15 amino acids. DNA of the CDR3: TGTGCCAGCAGCTTCCGACTAGCGGGGGGCAATGAGCAGTTCTTC. Translating it yields CASSFRLAGGNEQFF.

The rearrangement links TRBV9 to TRBJ2-7; D possibly matches TRBD1 or TRBD2 (5 bases each). CDR1 and CDR2 from the germline V gene are SGDLS and YYNGEE. The CDR3 covers 15 residues. The ends were cut back, 2 bases at V and 0 bases at J, with 12 bases in the middle. The DNA for the CDR3 is TGTGCCAGCAGCGTGGGCCGGGACCTCTCCTACGAGCAGTACTTC. Protein product: CASSVGRDLSYEQYF.

The genes are TRBV2 and TRBJ2-1; TRBD1 agrees at 8 bases. The CDR3 contains 15 residues. In germline, CDR1 is SNHLY, CDR2 FYNNEI. Losses at the gene ends were 2 bases for V and 10 bases for J; bases not matched to a gene: 10. This CDR3 reads CASSETPGTGLEQFF. CDR3 bases: TGTGCCAGCAGTGAAACCCCCGGGACAGGACTCGAGCAGTTCTTC.

The V and J genes are TRBV6-6 and TRBJ2-2; 9 positions match TRBD1. The length of the CDR3 is 14 residues. Trimming cost V 5 bases and J 7 bases; bases outside gene matches: 5. The germline CDR1 and CDR2 sequences are MNHNY and SVGAGI (reference sequence). The CDR3 is CASSDRGYGGELFF. CDR3 DNA sequence: TGTGCCAGCAGTGACAGGGGGTACGGCGGGGAGCTGTTTTTT.

This chain joins TRBV27 and TRBJ2-7; TRBD1 might be the D (6 bases). Trimming stripped 5 bases from V and 2 bases from J, with 13 bases between. The CDR3 covers 14 residues. Germline CDR1 and CDR2: MNHEY and SMNVEV (reference sequence). The chain's CDR3 is CASSALGTTYEQYF. CDR3 bases: TGTGCCAGCAGTGCCCTCGGGACAACCTACGAGCAGTACTTC.

This chain joins TRBV6-5 and TRBJ2-6; a weak D match, TRBD2 (5 bases). There are 15 residues in the CDR3. Germline-derived CDR1 and CDR2 are MNHEY and SVGAGI. Deletions cut 2 bases from V and 2 bases from J, with 7 bases between. This CDR3 reads CASSYDGTGANVLTF. The CDR3 DNA follows: TGTGCCAGCAGTTACGACGGGACTGGGGCCAACGTCCTGACTTTC.

The rearrangement uses TRBV6-5 and TRBJ2-6, with a weak D call TRBD1 (6 bases). The CDR3 has 14 amino acids. Germline V gene data show CDR1 as MNHEY and CDR2 as SVGAGI. V was cut by 5 bases and J by 3 bases, with 8 bases left in between. This chain's CDR3 is CASSTGLGANVLTF. The DNA of the CDR3 is TGTGCCAGCAGTACAGGGCTTGGGGCCAACGTCCTGACTTTC.

The genes are TRBV6-5 and TRBJ1-1; D is perhaps TRBD1 (5 bases). This CDR3 has 14 amino acids. Germline assignment: CDR1 MNHEY and CDR2 SVGAGI. The ends were cut back, 2 bases at V and 4 bases at J, with 11 bases in the middle. This chain's CDR3 is CASSYGGGSTEAFF. The CDR3 nucleotides read TGTGCCAGCAGTTACGGGGGAGGGAGCACTGAAGCTTTCTTT.

This chain connects TRBV15 to TRBJ2-7, with a weak D call TRBD2 (5 bases). CDR3 length: 15 residues. The germline CDR1 and CDR2 sequences are LNHNV and YYDKDF (reference sequence). The germline V and J ends were trimmed by 4 bases and 3 bases, with 16 bases remaining between them. The CDR3 loop reads CATSMRVIPNYEQYF. For the CDR3, the DNA is TGTGCCACCAGCATGAGGGTAATCCCGAACTACGAGCAGTACTTC.

This clone was seen once. The gene calls are TRBV6-6 and TRBJ2-1; D unclear. The CDR3 is made up of 13 amino acids. V lost 2 bases, J lost 2 bases, and 4 bases lay in between. CDR1 and CDR2 (germline): MNHNY, SVGAGI (reference sequence). Here the CDR3 DNA reads TGTGCCAGCAGTTACGGCCCCTACAATGAGCAGTTCTTC. This codes for CASSYGPYNEQFF.

The table lists this clone with a few counts. J is TRBJ1-6 and V is TRBV7-6; 7 nucleotides align to TRBD1. The germline CDR1 and CDR2 sequences are SGHVS and FNYEAQ. This CDR3 comprises 14 residues. V gave up 5 bases and J gave up 8 bases; unmatched junction bases: 6. DNA for the CDR3: TGTGCCAGCAGCACCGGGACAGCCGATTCACCCCTCCACTTT. Translating gives CASSTGTADSPLHF. The whole variable domain, remainder taken from reference TRBV7-6 and TRBJ1-6, is GAGVSQSPRYKVTKRGQDVALRCDPISGHVSLYWYRQALGQGPEFLTYFNYEAQQDKSGLPNDRFSAERPEGSISTLTIQRTEQRDSAMYRCASSTGTADSPLHFGNGTRLTVT.

In regard to this clone: Other DNA sequences in this sample translate to the same CDR3. V usage is TRBV7-9 and J usage is TRBJ1-5; D gene ambiguous. CDR3 length equals 12 residues. The germline V and J ends were trimmed by 4 bases and 5 bases, with 6 bases remaining between them. CDR1 is SEHNR and CDR2 is FQNEAQ in the germline V gene (reference sequence). The CDR3 coding sequence is TGTGCCAGCAGCTCTGGAGATCAGCCCCAGCATTTT. This gives the protein CASSSGDQPQHF.

This chain connects TRBV29-1 to TRBJ2-2; 9 positions match TRBD1. The CDR3 sequence is 14 residues long. Trimming took 1 base from V and 7 from J; bases not matched to a gene: 4. Germline V lookup: CDR1 SQVTM, CDR2 ANQGSEA. CDR3 loop: CSVEGTGVVGELFF. CDR3 DNA: TGCAGCGTTGAAGGGACAGGGGTAGTCGGGGAGCTGTTTTTT.

The genes are TRBV11-3 and TRBJ2-3, with D perhaps assigned TRBD1 or TRBD2 (6 bases each). The V end was cut by 5 bases, the J end by 4 bases, with 10 bases between. The CDR3 totals 13 residues. The germline gives CDR1 SGHNT, CDR2 YENEEA. The CDR3 reads CASSPRGPDTQYF. The DNA for the CDR3 is TGTGCCAGCAGCCCCCGGGGGCCAGATACGCAGTATTTT.

This chain joins TRBV15 and TRBJ2-7; 15 bases align to TRBD2. This CDR3 contains 19 residues. J was trimmed by 0 bases and V by 5 bases; bases with no gene match: 11. In germline, CDR1 is LNHNV, CDR2 YYDKDF (reference sequence). The CDR3 here is CATSGEPGLAGGSSYEQYF. Written as DNA, the CDR3 is TGTGCCACCAGCGGGGAACCGGGACTAGCGGGGGGAAGCTCCTACGAGCAGTACTTC. Supplemented by reference TRBV15 and TRBJ2-7, the full variable domain reads DAMVIQNPRYQVTQFGKPVTLSCSQTLNHNVMYWYQQKSSQAPKLLFHYYDKDFNNEADTPDNFQSRRPNTSFCFLDIRSPGLGDTAMYLCATSGEPGLAGGSSYEQYFGPGTRLTVT.

This rearrangement joins TRBV4-1 to TRBJ2-1; tentative D call: TRBD2 (6 bases). From germline, CDR1 is MGHRA and CDR2 YSYEKL. This CDR3 has 11 amino acids. V lost 8 bases, J lost 6 bases, and 8 bases lay in between. In DNA, the CDR3 is TGCGCCAGCGGAGGGTTCAATGAGCAGTTCTTC. This translates into CASGGFNEQFF.

V is TRBV10-1 and J is TRBJ2-3; D might be TRBD2 (5 bases). The CDR3 runs 13 residues. Trimming cost V 6 bases and J 0 bases, with 7 bases left between them. Germline values: CDR1 WNHNN, CDR2 SYGVQD (reference sequence). CDR3 coding DNA: TGCGCCAGCAGCCTAGCCAGCACAGATACGCAGTATTTT. This codes for CASSLASTDTQYF.

The chain has TRBV4-3 and TRBJ2-7, with TRBD1 as a possible D gene (5 bases). In germline, CDR1 is LGHNA, CDR2 YSLEER. Trimming left V 1 base short and J 1 base short, with 11 bases between. This CDR3 comprises 15 residues. CDR3: CASSQGVQGSYEQYF. In DNA form, the CDR3 reads TGCGCCAGCAGCCAAGGGGTGCAGGGTTCCTACGAGCAGTACTTC.

This chain links TRBV10-3 with TRBJ2-6; 10 bases line up with TRBD1. The CDR3 contains 17 residues. V was clipped by 4 bases and J by 0 bases; unmatched bases: 3. The V gene's germline CDR1 is ENHRY and CDR2 SYGVKD. The CDR3 coding sequence is TGTGCCATCAGTGTCCGGACAGGGGGCTCTGGGGCCAACGTCCTGACTTTC. Its protein is CAISVRTGGSGANVLTF.